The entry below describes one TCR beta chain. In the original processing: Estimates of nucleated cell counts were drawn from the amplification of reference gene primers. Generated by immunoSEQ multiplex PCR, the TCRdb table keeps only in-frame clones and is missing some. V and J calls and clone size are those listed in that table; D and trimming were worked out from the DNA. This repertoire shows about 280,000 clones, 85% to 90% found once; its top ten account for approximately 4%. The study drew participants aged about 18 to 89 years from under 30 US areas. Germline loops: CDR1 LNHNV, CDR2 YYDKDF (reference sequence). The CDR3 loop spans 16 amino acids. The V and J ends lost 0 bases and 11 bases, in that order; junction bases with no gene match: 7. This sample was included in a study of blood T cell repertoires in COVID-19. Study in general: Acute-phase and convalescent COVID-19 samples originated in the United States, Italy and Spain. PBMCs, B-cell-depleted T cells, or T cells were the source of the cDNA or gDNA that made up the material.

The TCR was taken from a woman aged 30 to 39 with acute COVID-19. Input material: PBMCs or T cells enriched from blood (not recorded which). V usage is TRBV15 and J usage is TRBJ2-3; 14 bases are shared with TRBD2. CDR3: CATSRDLGLAGVVQYF. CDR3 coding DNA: TGTGCCACCAGCAGAGATTTGGGACTAGCGGGAGTGGTGCAGTATTTT.